The 19 T cell receptor beta chains below were found in one sample sequenced in a study of early T cells in non-severe SARS-CoV-2 infection. One entry per CDR3 protein results from TCRdb running MiXCR on the 5' RACE reads. Of tens of thousands of distinct CDR3 sequences in the sample, about a tenth were seen once. The sequenced material came from whole blood. The source of these receptors is an adult who was a healthcare worker with PCR-confirmed SARS-CoV-2 infection or an uninfected control (not recorded which).

At least ten counts were recorded for this clonotype. This rearrangement joins TRBV11-2 to TRBJ2-5, with 15 bases lining up with TRBD2. V shed 2 bases, J shed 8 bases, and the junction held 21 bases outside the gene matches. CDR1 and CDR2 from the germline V gene are SGHAT and FQNNGV. This CDR3 contains 21 residues. The CDR3 sequence: CASSLSSIPGLAGGTRETQYF. The CDR3 region has the DNA TGTGCCAGCAGCTTATCCTCCATCCCGGGACTAGCGGGAGGAACAAGAGAAACCCAGTACTTC.

This clonotype was seen ten or more times. The rearrangement links TRBV20-1 to TRBJ2-4; weak D call: TRBD2 (5 bases). CDR1 is DFQATT, CDR2 SNEGSKA, per germline (reference sequence). V dropped 1 base and J dropped 2 bases, with 12 bases sitting between them. The CDR3 loop spans 15 amino acids. CDR3 DNA sequence: TGCAGTGCTAGAGGACTGGGAGAATCCAAAAACATTCAGTACTTC. Translating gives CSARGLGESKNIQYF.

The CDR3 region has the DNA TGTGCCAGCAGCTTAGGCGGGACCGGGGAGCTGTTTTTT. Its translation: CASSLGGTGELFF. This rearrangement joins TRBV7-3 to TRBJ2-2, with D possibly being TRBD2 (5 bases). Germline V lookup: CDR1 SGHTA, CDR2 FQGTGA. The length of the CDR3 is 13 residues. Trimming cost V 2 bases and J 5 bases, with 6 bases left between them.

The chain employs TRBV28 and TRBJ2-5; D is perhaps TRBD2 (6 bases). There are 14 residues in the CDR3. Trimming took 6 bases from V and 5 from J, leaving 16 bases between them. Germline CDR1 and CDR2: MDHEN and SYDVKM. In DNA, the CDR3 is TGTGCCAGCAGACGGGACTTGTTTTTGGAGACCCAGTACTTC. This gives the protein CASRRDLFLETQYF.

About this clonotype itself: Because the CDR3 is missing its conserved closing phenylalanine or tryptophan, this is likely a read error. This chain connects TRBV20-1 to TRBJ2-7, with D perhaps matching TRBD2 (5 bases). In germline, CDR1 is DFQATT, CDR2 SNEGSKA (reference sequence). The CDR3 runs to 13 residues. V lost 6 bases and J lost 0, with 12 bases in between. CDR3 loop: CSAPLAHSYEQYS. The CDR3 DNA reads TGCAGTGCACCATTAGCGCACTCCTACGAGCAGTACTCC.

The CDR3 is CSAREGTGAVTQYF. For the CDR3, the DNA is TGCAGTGCTAGAGAGGGGACAGGGGCCGTAACCCAGTACTTC. V usage is TRBV20-1 and J usage is TRBJ2-5, with 10 bases that match TRBD1. Germline V CDR1 and CDR2: DFQATT, SNEGSKA (reference sequence). CDR3 length: 14 amino acids. Germline trimming cut 0 bases from V and 8 bases from J; bases unmatched to any gene: 6.

This clonotype was seen many times. The chain uses TRBV6-6 and TRBJ2-5; possibly TRBD1 or TRBD2 for D (5 bases each). Between the trimmed V and J ends, which lost 6 bases and 5 bases, there was a span of 13 bases. Germline V gene sequence: CDR1 MNHNY, CDR2 SVGAGI (reference sequence). This CDR3 has 13 residues. The CDR3 protein is CASRRGAGETQYF. CDR3 nucleotide sequence: TGTGCCAGCAGGAGAGGGGCGGGTGAGACCCAGTACTTC.

This clonotype has ten or more counts. V usage is TRBV11-2 and J usage is TRBJ2-1; possibly TRBD2 for D (6 bases). Looked up from germline, CDR1 is SGHAT and CDR2 is FQNNGV. Trimming shortened V by 0 bases and J by 9 bases, and 12 bases separated the two germline ends. This CDR3 spans 14 amino acids. Here the CDR3 DNA reads TGTGCCAGCAGCTTAGAAGGTTTGGGAGGTGAGCAGTTCTTC. This encodes CASSLEGLGGEQFF.

This chain joins TRBV20-1 and TRBJ2-7; 8 nucleotides align to TRBD2. J lost 4 bases, V lost 4 bases, and 12 bases had no gene match. Germline V CDR1 and CDR2: DFQATT, SNEGSKA (reference sequence). This CDR3 comprises 15 residues. The CDR3 spells CSANPAGVSSYEQYF. DNA for the CDR3: TGCAGTGCTAACCCAGCGGGAGTATCTTCATACGAGCAGTACTTC.

This clonotype was seen more than once but under ten times. V is TRBV28 and J is TRBJ2-3, with D maybe TRBD2 (5 bases). The CDR3 is 13 amino acids. The germline gives CDR1 MDHEN, CDR2 SYDVKM. Trimming took off 5 bases at V and 8 bases at J, with 14 bases between the two ends. The CDR3 reads CASSSGPFGTQYF. Here the CDR3 DNA reads TGTGCCAGCAGTAGCGGACCGTTTGGTACGCAGTATTTT.

This clonotype was recorded a few times. The chain carries TRBV6-1 and TRBJ1-1; 7 bases map to TRBD1. The V segment lost 6 bases and the J segment 2 bases; nucleotides outside the gene matches: 9. The CDR3 sequence is 15 residues long. Germline CDR1 reads MNHNS; CDR2 reads SASEGT. The DNA for the CDR3 is TGTGCCAGCAGGACAGGGTCTGGAGAAAACACTGAAGCTTTCTTT. Translation gives CASRTGSGENTEAFF.

This clonotype was seen many times. The chain combines TRBV29-1 with TRBJ2-1; 9 bases agree with TRBD1. Germline trimming cut 7 bases from V and 6 bases from J; bases unmatched to any gene: 7. The germline gives CDR1 SQVTM, CDR2 ANQGSEA. The CDR3 totals 13 residues. The CDR3 DNA sequence: TGCAGCGCCCCGGGACAGGGCCCCAATGAGCAGTTCTTC. As protein: CSAPGQGPNEQFF.

This clonotype was observed many times. This chain links TRBV24-1 with TRBJ1-2, with a weak D call TRBD1 (5 bases). The CDR3 extends over 13 amino acids. Trimming pared 7 bases from V and 8 bases from J, leaving 16 bases between. The germline gives CDR1 KGHDR, CDR2 SFDVKD. The CDR3 coding sequence is TGTGCCACCAGCGGGACCGGTCTTTCAGGCTACACCTTC. Translating gives CATSGTGLSGYTF.

Many counts were recorded for this clonotype. The rearrangement uses TRBV10-3 and TRBJ1-4, with no clear D. V lost 6 bases and J 0 bases, leaving 11 bases between the germline ends. Germline CDR1 reads ENHRY; CDR2 reads SYGVKD. The CDR3 runs 15 residues. CDR3 region: CAISDGGATNEKLFF. The CDR3 DNA follows: TGTGCCATCAGCGACGGTGGGGCAACTAATGAAAAACTGTTTTTT.

The sample holds many counts of this clonotype. J is TRBJ2-7 and V is TRBV27, with a weak D call TRBD1 (6 bases). V dropped 3 bases and J dropped 2 bases, with 14 bases sitting between them. The length of the CDR3 is 15 residues. The germline V gene encodes CDR1 MNHEY and CDR2 SMNVEV (reference sequence). The CDR3 spells CASSLATGSTYEQYF. The CDR3 DNA reads as TGTGCCAGCAGTTTGGCAACAGGGTCGACCTACGAGCAGTACTTC.

V and J are TRBV5-4 and TRBJ1-2; a weak D match, TRBD1 (6 bases). Trimming stripped 0 bases from V and 5 bases from J, with 11 bases between. The CDR3 sequence is 14 residues long. Germline V gene lookup returns CDR1 SGHNT and CDR2 YYREEE (reference sequence). CDR3 nucleotides: TGTGCCAGCAGCTTGGAAAGGGGGGAATATGGCTACACCTTC. Amino acids: CASSLERGEYGYTF.

This clonotype qualifies as medium-sized (0.01 to 0.1%). This rearrangement joins TRBV4-3 to TRBJ1-3; D is uncertain. The CDR3 extends over 15 amino acids. CDR1 and CDR2 from the germline V gene are LGHNA and YSLEER. V lost 3 bases and J lost 0, with 9 bases in between. The CDR3 sequence: CASSQGLHSGNTIYF. In nucleotides, the CDR3 is TGCGCCAGCAGCCAGGGTTTACACTCTGGAAACACCATATATTTT.

V is TRBV6-4 and J is TRBJ2-2, with D possibly TRBD1 on 5 matching bases. Trimming stripped 3 bases from V and 6 bases from J, with 8 bases between. CDR3 length: 13 residues. The germline V gene encodes CDR1 MRHNA and CDR2 SNTAGT. CDR3 sequence: CASSEGEAGELFF. The DNA of the CDR3 is TGTGCCAGCAGTGAAGGGGAAGCCGGGGAGCTGTTTTTT.

This clonotype has only a few counts. J is TRBJ2-7 and V is TRBV4-1; D is possibly TRBD2 (7 bases). Germline V gives CDR1 MGHRA, CDR2 YSYEKL. CDR3 length: 15 residues. V shed 2 bases and J shed 6 bases, with 17 bases lying between them. The CDR3 DNA follows: TGCGCCAGCAGCCAACACCCAATGGGGGGGGCCGAGCAGTACTTC. This translates into CASSQHPMGGAEQYF.